A single sample gave rise to the 13 T cell receptor beta chains below, sequenced in a study of blood T cells in healthy people across ages. A sample-barcoded 5' primer and a J-beta primer mix were used in a second PCR of about 6 to 11 cycles. Each CDR3 protein gets one entry after TCRdb re-called the 5' RACE reads with MiXCR. The sample shows more than 1,400,000 distinct CDR3 sequences, approximately 40% of them seen only once. Material for sequencing was blood. Receptors originate from a woman aged 18-35 years in good health.

This clonotype was seen only a few times. The V call is TRBV20-1, the J call TRBJ2-7, with D maybe TRBD2 (5 bases). Trimming stripped 1 base from V and 6 bases from J, with 16 bases between. In germline, CDR1 is DFQATT, CDR2 SNEGSKA (reference sequence). This CDR3 region has 14 residues. The CDR3 region has the DNA TGCAGTGCTAGAGCCGAACGGGGAATTGGCGAGCAGTACTTC. Translated: CSARAERGIGEQYF.

The J gene is TRBJ2-3, the V gene TRBV5-1; D is uncertain. The CDR3 covers 15 residues. The V end lost 2 bases, the J end lost 2 bases, and 12 bases lay between the germline ends. Germline V lookup: CDR1 SGHRS, CDR2 YFSETQ. The CDR3 here is CASSLRSINTDTQYF. The CDR3 nucleotides read TGCGCCAGCAGCTTACGGAGCATAAACACAGATACGCAGTATTTT.

The rearrangement uses TRBV11-2 and TRBJ2-1, with TRBD1 as a possible D gene (6 bases). Trimming took off 1 base at V and 5 bases at J, with 12 bases between the two ends. The CDR3 runs to 15 residues. Germline CDR1 is SGHAT and CDR2 is FQNNGV. CDR3 protein: CASSLAGVFNNEQFF. In nucleotides, the CDR3 is TGTGCCAGCAGCTTAGCAGGGGTTTTTAACAATGAGCAGTTCTTC.

The chain combines TRBV20-1 with TRBJ1-2; a possible D gene is TRBD1 (6 bases). V dropped 0 bases and J dropped 13 bases, with 18 bases sitting between them. Germline V lookup: CDR1 DFQATT, CDR2 SNEGSKA (reference sequence). This CDR3 has 13 amino acids. This CDR3 is CSAREPGQRHVTF. The DNA for the CDR3 is TGCAGTGCTAGAGAGCCGGGACAACGCCACGTCACCTTC.

The chain joins TRBV6-6 to TRBJ2-7; D is possibly TRBD1 (6 bases). Trimming removed 7 bases from V and 5 bases from J, with 18 bases in between. Germline loops: CDR1 MNHNY, CDR2 SVGAGI (reference sequence). This CDR3 has 14 residues. CDR3: CASTLGHQIHEQYF. The CDR3 coding sequence is TGTGCCAGCACCCTGGGACACCAGATCCACGAGCAGTACTTC.

Points on this clonotype: An end of the junction differs from the germline gene, which may be a read error. The rearrangement uses TRBV15 and TRBJ2-7, with D tentatively TRBD1 (5 bases). CDR3 size: 13 residues. From germline, CDR1 is LNHNV and CDR2 YYDKDF (reference sequence). CDR3 sequence: CATRREGTGEQYF. DNA of the CDR3: TGTGCCACCCGCAGGGAAGGAACGGGCGAGCAGTACTTC.

This clonotype was recorded a few times. The gene calls are TRBV7-3 and TRBJ2-7, with D perhaps TRBD1 (6 bases). The CDR3 has 15 residues. Germline loops: CDR1 SGHTA, CDR2 FQGTGA. V was clipped by 5 bases and J by 3 bases, with 17 bases between them. In nucleotides, the CDR3 is TGTGCCAGCAGCCCACAGGGTGCTGGGGACTACGAGCAGTACTTC. Its translation: CASSPQGAGDYEQYF.

The chain has TRBV12-3 or TRBV12-4 and TRBJ2-5; D is perhaps TRBD1 (6 bases). With 1 base removed from V and 3 bases from J, the gap between germline ends came to 12 bases. This CDR3 spans 15 amino acids. In DNA form, the CDR3 reads TGTGCCAGCAGTTTAGGAGGGGGATCGGAAGAGACCCAGTACTTC. Translating gives CASSLGGGSEETQYF.

A note on this clonotype: This may stem from a read error, because a much larger clone lies one nucleotide away. V usage is TRBV15 and J usage is TRBJ2-5, with D perhaps TRBD2 (5 bases). Germline values: CDR1 LNHNV, CDR2 YYDKDF (reference sequence). This CDR3 contains 12 residues. V was cut by 2 bases and J by 11 bases, with 12 bases left in between. CDR3 DNA sequence: TGTGCCACCAGCAGAACTAGTCGTGAGCAGTACTTC. It encodes CATSRTSREQYF. Full variable domain (remainder filled in from reference TRBV15 and TRBJ2-5): DAMVIQNPRYQVTQFGKPVTLSCSQTLNHNVMYWYQQKSSQAPKLLFHYYDKDFNNEADTPDNFQSRRPNTSFCFLDIRSPGLGDTAMYLCATSRTSREQYFGPGTRLLVL.

The chain has TRBV11-1 and TRBJ2-4, with TRBD1 identical over 8 bases. The CDR3 is 13 amino acids. V lost 5 bases, J lost 11 bases, and 8 bases stayed unmatched. The germline gives CDR1 SGHAT, CDR2 FQDESV (reference sequence). The CDR3 sequence: CASSQTGDGVQYF. In DNA, the CDR3 is TGTGCCAGCAGCCAGACAGGGGATGGCGTTCAGTACTTC.

The CDR3 DNA is TGTGCCAGCAGTTCTGACGTGGCGGAGGCGTCCTACGAGCAGTACTTC. It specifies CASSSDVAEASYEQYF. The chain recombines TRBV12-3 or TRBV12-4 with TRBJ2-7; weak D call: TRBD2 (5 bases). The CDR3 is 16 amino acids. V was clipped by 4 bases and J by 1 base, with 17 bases between them.

This clonotype showed up just a few times. This CDR3 reads CAIWDRGHEQFF. DNA of the CDR3: TGTGCCATCTGGGACAGGGGCCATGAGCAGTTCTTC. The rearrangement links TRBV27 to TRBJ2-1; 10 nucleotides line up with TRBD1. V dropped 10 bases and J dropped 8; count of bases not matched to a gene: 5. Germline V gene lookup returns CDR1 MNHEY and CDR2 SMNVEV (reference sequence). CDR3 length: 12 amino acids.

This clonotype appeared many times. The chain employs TRBV20-1 and TRBJ2-1; D is possibly TRBD1 (5 bases). The germline V gene encodes CDR1 DFQATT and CDR2 SNEGSKA (reference sequence). CDR3 length: 13 amino acids. Trimming left V 0 bases short and J 2 bases short, with 5 bases between. The CDR3 nucleotides are TGCAGTGCTAGAGAAGGGGCCTACAATGAGCAGTTCTTC. Translation gives CSAREGAYNEQFF.